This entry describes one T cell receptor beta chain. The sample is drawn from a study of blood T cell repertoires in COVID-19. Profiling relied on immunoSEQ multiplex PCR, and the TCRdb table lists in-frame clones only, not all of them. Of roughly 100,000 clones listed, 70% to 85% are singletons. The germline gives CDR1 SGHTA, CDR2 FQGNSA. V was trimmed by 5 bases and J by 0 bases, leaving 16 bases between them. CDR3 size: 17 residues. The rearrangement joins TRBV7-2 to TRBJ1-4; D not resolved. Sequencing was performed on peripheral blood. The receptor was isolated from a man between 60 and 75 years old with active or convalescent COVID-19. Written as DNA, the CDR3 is TGTGCCAGCAGCCCCTGGGGAGGCGCCTCAACTAATGAAAAACTGTTTTTT. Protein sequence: CASSPWGGASTNEKLFF.